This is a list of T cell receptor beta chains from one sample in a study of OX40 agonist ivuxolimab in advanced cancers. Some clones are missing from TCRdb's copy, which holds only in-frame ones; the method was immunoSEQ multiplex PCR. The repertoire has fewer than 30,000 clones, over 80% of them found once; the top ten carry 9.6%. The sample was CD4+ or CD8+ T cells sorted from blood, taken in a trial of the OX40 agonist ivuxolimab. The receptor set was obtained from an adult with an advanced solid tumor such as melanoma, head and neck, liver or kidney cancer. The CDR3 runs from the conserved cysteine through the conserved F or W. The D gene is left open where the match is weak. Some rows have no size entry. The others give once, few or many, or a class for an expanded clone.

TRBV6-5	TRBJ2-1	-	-	CASSTRRNNEQFF	TGTGCCAGCAGTACCCGTCGGAACAATGAGCAGTTCTTC
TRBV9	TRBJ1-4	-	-	CASSVGRGTNEKLFF	TGTGCCAGCAGCGTAGGCCGGGGAACTAATGAAAAACTGTTTTTT
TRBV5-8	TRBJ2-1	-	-	CASSLRGNSYNEQFF	TGTGCCAGCAGCTTGAGAGGAAACTCCTACAATGAGCAGTTCTTC
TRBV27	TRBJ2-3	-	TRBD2	CASSPPSGTSRTDTQYF	TGTGCCAGCAGTCCTCCTTCCGGGACTAGCCGTACAGATACGCAGTATTTT
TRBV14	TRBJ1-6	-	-	CASSHGDVWNSPLHF	TGTGCCAGCAGCCACGGGGACGTTTGGAATTCACCCCTCCACTTT
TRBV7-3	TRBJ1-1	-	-	CASSLNRNTEAFF	TGTGCCAGCAGCTTAAACAGGAACACTGAAGCTTTCTTT
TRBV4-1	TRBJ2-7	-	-	CASSRLAFGDYEQYF	TGCGCCAGCAGCCGTCTAGCGTTCGGGGATTACGAGCAGTACTTC
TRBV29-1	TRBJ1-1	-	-	CSVEDRRGFNTEAFF	TGCAGCGTTGAAGATAGGAGGGGTTTTAACACTGAAGCTTTCTTT
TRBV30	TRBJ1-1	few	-	CAWSKAGRTEAFF	TGTGCCTGGAGTAAGGCAGGGCGCACTGAAGCTTTCTTT
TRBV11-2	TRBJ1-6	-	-	CASSSQGSPGNSPLHF	TGTGCCAGCAGCTCCCAGGGGTCCCCCGGGAATTCACCCCTCCACTTT
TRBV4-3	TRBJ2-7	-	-	CASSQDIPRWAYEQYF	TGCGCCAGCAGCCAAGATATTCCTAGGTGGGCCTACGAGCAGTACTTC
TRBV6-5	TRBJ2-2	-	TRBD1	CASSSTGITNTGELFF	TGTGCCAGCAGTTCGACAGGGATAACGAACACCGGGGAGCTGTTTTTT
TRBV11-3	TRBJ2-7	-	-	CASSFSEYEQYF	TGTGCCAGCAGCTTTAGCGAATACGAGCAGTACTTC
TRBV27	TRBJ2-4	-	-	CASSALAKNIQYF	TGTGCCAGCAGTGCCCTAGCCAAAAACATTCAGTACTTC
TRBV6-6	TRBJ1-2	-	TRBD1	CASSYRTGFNYGYTF	TGTGCCAGCAGTTACAGGACAGGGTTTAACTATGGCTACACCTTC